This T cell receptor (beta chain) was captured in a study of cytomegalovirus exposure and HLA in healthy donors. CDR1 is SNHLY, CDR2 FYNNEI, per germline. The CDR3 extends over 15 amino acids. V dropped 5 bases and J dropped 10; count of bases not matched to a gene: 9. Primers included in the PCR were 60 Vbeta and 13 Jbeta primers. Libraries were prepared by immunoSEQ multiplex PCR; TCRdb keeps only in-frame clonotypes and omits some of them. The repertoire holds 130,000 to 150,000 clones, with 78% as singletons. The chain is built from TRBV2 and TRBJ2-1, with 12 bases that match TRBD1. The sample comprised PBMCs. This clonotype originated in a male donor in good health and CMV-seronegative. The CDR3 spells CASSYRDRGPREQFF. For the CDR3, the DNA is TGTGCCAGCAGTTACCGGGACAGGGGGCCGAGGGAGCAGTTCTTC.